Reported below is one T cell receptor beta chain. The target antigen is unknown. A multiplex PCR was run with 60 Vbeta primers and 13 Jbeta primers. Produced via immunoSEQ multiplex PCR; TCRdb's table is partial and in-frame only. The sample contains around 200,000 clones, roughly 91% of which appear only once. CDR3 length: 14 residues. The V gene lost 4 bases and the J gene lost 5 bases, with 15 bases spanning the gap. Germline-derived CDR1 and CDR2 are SGDLS and YYNGEE. The sample comes from a study of cytomegalovirus exposure and HLA in healthy donors. Findings and limits, study-wide: Both high specificity and high sensitivity reportedly marked the classifier's diagnosis of cytomegalovirus status. Later analysis indicated greater clonal expansion among HLA-associated TCR beta chains than among equally common other chains.

The rearrangement links TRBV9 to TRBJ2-5, with D perhaps TRBD2 (5 bases). The TCR sequence derives from a woman between 18 and 30 years old in good health and CMV-seronegative. Source material: PBMCs. The CDR3: CASSPRLRGETQYF. CDR3 DNA sequence: TGTGCCAGCAGCCCCCGACTGAGAGGGGAGACCCAGTACTTC.